The T cell receptor (beta chain) described here comes from a study of T-cell reconstitution after alpha-beta-depleted transplantation in children. Overall study findings and caveats: The origin of alpha-beta T cells about two months after transplant was reportedly several hundred expanded graft clones. It was newly produced T cells that mostly accounted for T-cell counts and diversity one year after transplant. The high TCRbeta diversity at day 60 in some patients came from surviving recipient T cells and thymic progenitors.

V shed 1 base and J 4 bases; nucleotides not matched to a gene: 5. CDR1 is SGHRS, CDR2 YFSETQ, per germline. This CDR3 region has 15 residues. As it was prepared, the TCRbeta library received unique molecular identifiers. TCRdb itself ran the PCR reads through MiXCR, one entry per CDR3 protein. The sample lists about 440,000 distinct CDR3 sequences, 43% occurring once. The sample holds a few counts of this clonotype. As yet, its antigen is unknown. Sequencing used PBMCs, obtained before TCRalphabeta/CD19-depleted stem cell transplant. The receptor's source is a girl aged 2 to 9 with aplastic anemia, due to receive a stem cell transplant. The J gene is TRBJ2-1, the V gene TRBV5-1, with 7 bases fitting TRBD1. CDR3 residues: CASSLRTGQYNEQFF. CDR3 bases: TGCGCCAGCAGCTTGAGAACGGGACAGTACAATGAGCAGTTCTTC.